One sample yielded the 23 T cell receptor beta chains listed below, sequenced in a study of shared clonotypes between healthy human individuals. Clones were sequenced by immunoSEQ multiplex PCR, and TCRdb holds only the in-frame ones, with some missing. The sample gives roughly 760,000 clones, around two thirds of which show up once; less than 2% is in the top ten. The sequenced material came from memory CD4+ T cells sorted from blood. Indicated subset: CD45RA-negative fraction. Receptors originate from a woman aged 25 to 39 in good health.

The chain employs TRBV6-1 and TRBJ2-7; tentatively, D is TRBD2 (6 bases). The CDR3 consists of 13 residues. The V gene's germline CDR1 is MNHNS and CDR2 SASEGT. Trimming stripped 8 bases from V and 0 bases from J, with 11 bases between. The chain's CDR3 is CASARETSYEQYF. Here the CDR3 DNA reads TGTGCCAGCGCCCGGGAGACCTCCTACGAGCAGTACTTC.

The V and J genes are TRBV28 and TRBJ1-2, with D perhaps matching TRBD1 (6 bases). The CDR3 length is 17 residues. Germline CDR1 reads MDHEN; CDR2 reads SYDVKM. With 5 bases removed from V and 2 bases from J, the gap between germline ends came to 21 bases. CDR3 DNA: TGTGCCAGCAGTGGAGAAGGGACACCAGATACGAACTATGGCTACACCTTC. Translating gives CASSGEGTPDTNYGYTF.

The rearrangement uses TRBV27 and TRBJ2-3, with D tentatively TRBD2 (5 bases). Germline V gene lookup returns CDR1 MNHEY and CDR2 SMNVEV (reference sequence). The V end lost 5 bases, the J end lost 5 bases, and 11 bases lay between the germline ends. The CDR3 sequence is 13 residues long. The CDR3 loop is CASSTLGRDTQYF. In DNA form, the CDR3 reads TGTGCCAGCAGTACCCTAGGGAGAGATACGCAGTATTTT.

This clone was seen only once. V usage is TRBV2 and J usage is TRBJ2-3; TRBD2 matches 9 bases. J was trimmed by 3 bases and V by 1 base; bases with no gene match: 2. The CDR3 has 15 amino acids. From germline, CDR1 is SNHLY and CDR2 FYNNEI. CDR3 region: CASSEDSGRTDTQYF. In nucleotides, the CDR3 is TGTGCCAGCAGTGAAGATAGCGGGAGAACAGATACGCAGTATTTT.

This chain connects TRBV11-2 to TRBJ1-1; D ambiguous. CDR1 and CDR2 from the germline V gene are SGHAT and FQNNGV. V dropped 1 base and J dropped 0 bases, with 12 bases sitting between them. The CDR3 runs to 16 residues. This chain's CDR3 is CASSLGVRSMNTEAFF. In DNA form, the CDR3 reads TGTGCCAGCAGCTTAGGAGTCCGCTCCATGAACACTGAAGCTTTCTTT.

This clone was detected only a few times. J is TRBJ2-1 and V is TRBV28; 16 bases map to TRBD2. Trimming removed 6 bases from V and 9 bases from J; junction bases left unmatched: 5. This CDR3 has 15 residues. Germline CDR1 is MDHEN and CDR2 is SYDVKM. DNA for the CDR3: TGTGCCAGCAGATCGGGACTAGCGGGAGGGGGTGAGCAGTTCTTC. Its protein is CASRSGLAGGGEQFF.

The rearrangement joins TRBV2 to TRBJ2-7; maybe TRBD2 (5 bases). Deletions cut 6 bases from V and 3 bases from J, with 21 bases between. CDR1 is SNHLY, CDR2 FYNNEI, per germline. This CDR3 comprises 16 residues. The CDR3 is CASSHEGAGLYYEQYF. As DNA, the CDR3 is TGTGCCAGCAGCCATGAGGGCGCGGGTCTCTACTACGAGCAGTACTTC. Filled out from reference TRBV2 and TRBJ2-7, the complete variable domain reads EPEVTQTPSHQVTQMGQEVILRCVPISNHLYFYWYRQILGQKVEFLVSFYNNEISEKSEIFDDQFSVERPDGSNFTLKIRSTKLEDSAMYFCASSHEGAGLYYEQYFGPGTRLTVT.

The CDR3 region is CASSQLSIRDPQETQYF. The CDR3 bases are TGCGCCAGCAGCCAACTCTCTATCCGGGACCCTCAAGAGACCCAGTACTTC. The V gene is TRBV4-1, the J gene TRBJ2-5; either TRBD1 or TRBD2 may supply D (5 bases each). In germline, CDR1 is MGHRA, CDR2 YSYEKL. Trimming took off 2 bases at V and 2 bases at J, with 18 bases between the two ends. The CDR3 has 17 residues.

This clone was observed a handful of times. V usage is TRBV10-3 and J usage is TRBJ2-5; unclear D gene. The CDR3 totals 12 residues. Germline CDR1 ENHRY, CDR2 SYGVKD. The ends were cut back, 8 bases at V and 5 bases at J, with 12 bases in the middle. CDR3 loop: CAIGQADETQYF. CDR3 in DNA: TGTGCCATCGGGCAGGCAGATGAGACCCAGTACTTC.

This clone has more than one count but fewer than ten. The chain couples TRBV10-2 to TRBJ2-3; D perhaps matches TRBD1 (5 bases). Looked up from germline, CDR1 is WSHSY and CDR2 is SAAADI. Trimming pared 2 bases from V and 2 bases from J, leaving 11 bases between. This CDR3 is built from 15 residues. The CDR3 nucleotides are TGCGCCAGCAGTGAGCTGGGGCATTACACAGATACGCAGTATTTT. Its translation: CASSELGHYTDTQYF.

CDR3 DNA: TGTGCCAGCATGAGGGACTCCTACAATGAGCAGTTCTTC. Translation gives CASMRDSYNEQFF. The chain carries TRBV2 and TRBJ2-1, with D possibly matching TRBD2 (5 bases). Germline V CDR1 and CDR2: SNHLY, FYNNEI. The CDR3 has 13 residues. V was cut by 7 bases and J by 0 bases, with 7 bases left in between.

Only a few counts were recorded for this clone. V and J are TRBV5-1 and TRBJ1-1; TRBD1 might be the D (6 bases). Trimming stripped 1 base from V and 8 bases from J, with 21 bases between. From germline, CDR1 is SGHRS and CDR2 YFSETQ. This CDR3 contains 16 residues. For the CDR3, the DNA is TGCGCCAGCAGCTTGTCACAGACTCAAGGGGGACGGGAAGCTTTCTTT. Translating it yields CASSLSQTQGGREAFF.

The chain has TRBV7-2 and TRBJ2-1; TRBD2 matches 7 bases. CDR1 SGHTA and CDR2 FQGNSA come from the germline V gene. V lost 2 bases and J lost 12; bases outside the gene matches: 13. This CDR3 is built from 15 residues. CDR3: CASSLTAGVVTGQFF. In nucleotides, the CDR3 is TGTGCCAGCAGCTTAACCGCGGGAGTGGTAACAGGGCAGTTCTTC.

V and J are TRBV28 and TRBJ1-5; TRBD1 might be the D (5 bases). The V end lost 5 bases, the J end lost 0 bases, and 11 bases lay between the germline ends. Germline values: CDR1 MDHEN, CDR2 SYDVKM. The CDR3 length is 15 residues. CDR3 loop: CASSLPGGSNQPQHF. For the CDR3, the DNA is TGTGCCAGCAGTCTCCCCGGGGGTAGCAATCAGCCCCAGCATTTT.

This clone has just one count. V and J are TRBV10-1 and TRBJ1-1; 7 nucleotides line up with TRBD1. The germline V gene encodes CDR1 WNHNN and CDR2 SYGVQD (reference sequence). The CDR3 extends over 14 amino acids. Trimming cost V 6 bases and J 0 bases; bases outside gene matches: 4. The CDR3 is CASRSDRMNTEAFF. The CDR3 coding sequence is TGCGCCAGCAGATCGGACAGGATGAACACTGAAGCTTTCTTT.

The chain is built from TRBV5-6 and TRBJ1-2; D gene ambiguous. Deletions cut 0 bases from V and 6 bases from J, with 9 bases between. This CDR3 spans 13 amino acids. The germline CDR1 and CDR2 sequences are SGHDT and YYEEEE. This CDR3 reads CASSLVGEDGYTF. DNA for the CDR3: TGTGCCAGCAGCTTGGTCGGGGAGGATGGCTACACCTTC.

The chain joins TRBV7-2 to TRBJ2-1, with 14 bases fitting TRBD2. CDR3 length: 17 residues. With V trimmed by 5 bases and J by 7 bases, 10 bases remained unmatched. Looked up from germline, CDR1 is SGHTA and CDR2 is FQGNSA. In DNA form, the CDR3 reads TGTGCCAGCAGCCCTCTGGTCGGGACTAGCGGGAGAAATGAGCAGTTCTTC. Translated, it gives CASSPLVGTSGRNEQFF. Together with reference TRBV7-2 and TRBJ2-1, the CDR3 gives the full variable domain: GAGVSQSPSNKVTEKGKDVELRCDPISGHTALYWYRQSLGQGLEFLIYFQGNSAPDKSGLPSDRFSAERTGGSVSTLTIQRTQQEDSAVYLCASSPLVGTSGRNEQFFGPGTRLTVL.

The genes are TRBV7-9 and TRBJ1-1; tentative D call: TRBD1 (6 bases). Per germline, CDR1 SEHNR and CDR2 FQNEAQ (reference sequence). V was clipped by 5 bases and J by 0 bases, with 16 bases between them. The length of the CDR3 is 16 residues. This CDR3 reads CASSAGVRGLNTEAFF. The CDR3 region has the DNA TGTGCCAGCAGCGCAGGGGTCCGAGGCCTGAACACTGAAGCTTTCTTT.

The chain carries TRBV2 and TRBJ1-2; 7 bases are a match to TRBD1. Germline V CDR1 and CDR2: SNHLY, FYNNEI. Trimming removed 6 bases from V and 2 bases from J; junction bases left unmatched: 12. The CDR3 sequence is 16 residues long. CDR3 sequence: CASSGSLRGPNYGYTF. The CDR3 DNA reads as TGTGCCAGCAGCGGGTCCTTGAGGGGGCCGAACTATGGCTACACCTTC.

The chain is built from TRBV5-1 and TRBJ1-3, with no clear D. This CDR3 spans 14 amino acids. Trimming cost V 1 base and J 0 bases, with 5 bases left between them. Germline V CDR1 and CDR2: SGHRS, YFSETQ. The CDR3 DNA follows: TGCGCCAGCAGCTTGTGGGACTCTGGAAACACCATATATTTT. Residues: CASSLWDSGNTIYF.

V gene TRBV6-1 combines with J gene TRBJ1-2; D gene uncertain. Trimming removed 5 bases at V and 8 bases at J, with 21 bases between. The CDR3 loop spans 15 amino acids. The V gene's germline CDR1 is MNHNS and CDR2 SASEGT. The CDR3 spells CASSTDSGPGGGYTF. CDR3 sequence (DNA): TGTGCCAGCAGTACAGATTCAGGACCCGGTGGAGGCTACACCTTC.

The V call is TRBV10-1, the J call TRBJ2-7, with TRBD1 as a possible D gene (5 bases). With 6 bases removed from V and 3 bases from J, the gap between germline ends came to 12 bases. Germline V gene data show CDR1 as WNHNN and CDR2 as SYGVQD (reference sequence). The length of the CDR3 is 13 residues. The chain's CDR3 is CASSDQRGYEQYF. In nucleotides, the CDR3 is TGCGCCAGCAGCGACCAAAGGGGCTACGAGCAGTACTTC.

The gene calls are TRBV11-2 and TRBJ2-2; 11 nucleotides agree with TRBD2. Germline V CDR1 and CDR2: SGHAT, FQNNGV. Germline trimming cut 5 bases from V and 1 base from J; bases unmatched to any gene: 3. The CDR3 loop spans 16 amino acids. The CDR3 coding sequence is TGTGCCAGCAGCCCACTAGCGGGAGAGAACACCGGGGAGCTGTTTTTT. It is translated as CASSPLAGENTGELFF.